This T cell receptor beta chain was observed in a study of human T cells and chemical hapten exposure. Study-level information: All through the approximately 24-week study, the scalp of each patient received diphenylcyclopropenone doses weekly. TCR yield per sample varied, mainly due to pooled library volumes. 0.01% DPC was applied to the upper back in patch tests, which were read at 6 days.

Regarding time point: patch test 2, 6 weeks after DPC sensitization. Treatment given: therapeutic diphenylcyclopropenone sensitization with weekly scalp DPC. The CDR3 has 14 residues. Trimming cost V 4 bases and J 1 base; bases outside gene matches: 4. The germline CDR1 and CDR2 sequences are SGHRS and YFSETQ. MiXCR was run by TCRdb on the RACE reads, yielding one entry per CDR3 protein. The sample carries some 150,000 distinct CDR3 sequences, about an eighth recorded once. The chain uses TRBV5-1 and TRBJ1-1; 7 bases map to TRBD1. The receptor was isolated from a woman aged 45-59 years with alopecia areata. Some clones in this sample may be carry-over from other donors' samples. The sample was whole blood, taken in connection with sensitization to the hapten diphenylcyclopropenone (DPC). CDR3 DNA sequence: TGCGCCAGCAGCGCCGGACAGGCGAACACTGAAGCTTTCTTT. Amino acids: CASSAGQANTEAFF.